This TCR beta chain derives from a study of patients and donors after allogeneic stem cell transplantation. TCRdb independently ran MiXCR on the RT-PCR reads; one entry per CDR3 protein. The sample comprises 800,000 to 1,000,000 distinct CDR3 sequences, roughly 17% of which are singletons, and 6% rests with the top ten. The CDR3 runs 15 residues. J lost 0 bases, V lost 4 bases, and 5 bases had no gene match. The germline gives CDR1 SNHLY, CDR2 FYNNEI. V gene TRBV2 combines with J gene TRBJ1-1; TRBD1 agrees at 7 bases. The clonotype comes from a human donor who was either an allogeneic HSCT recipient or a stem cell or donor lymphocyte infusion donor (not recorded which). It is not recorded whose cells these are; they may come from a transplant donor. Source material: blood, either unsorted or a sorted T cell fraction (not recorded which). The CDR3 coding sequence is TGTGCCAGCAGTGGCTCCGGGACAGTGAACACTGAAGCTTTCTTT. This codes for CASSGSGTVNTEAFF.